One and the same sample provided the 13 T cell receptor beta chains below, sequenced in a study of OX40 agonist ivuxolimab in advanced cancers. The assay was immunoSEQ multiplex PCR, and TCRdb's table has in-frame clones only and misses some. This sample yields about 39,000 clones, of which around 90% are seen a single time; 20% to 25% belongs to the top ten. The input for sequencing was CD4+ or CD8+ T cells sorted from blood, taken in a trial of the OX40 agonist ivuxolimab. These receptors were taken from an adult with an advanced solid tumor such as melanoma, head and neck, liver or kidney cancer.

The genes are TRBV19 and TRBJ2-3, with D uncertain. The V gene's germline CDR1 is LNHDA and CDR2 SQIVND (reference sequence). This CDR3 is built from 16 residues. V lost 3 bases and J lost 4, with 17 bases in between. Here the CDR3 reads CASSISVRVSADTQYF. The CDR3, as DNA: TGTGCCAGTAGTATTAGTGTTCGGGTGAGCGCAGATACGCAGTATTTT.

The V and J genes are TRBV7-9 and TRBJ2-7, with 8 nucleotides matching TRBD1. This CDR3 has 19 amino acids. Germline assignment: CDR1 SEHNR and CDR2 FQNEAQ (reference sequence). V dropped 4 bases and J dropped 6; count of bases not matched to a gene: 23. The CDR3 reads CASSSMEPGTGTSTSEQYF. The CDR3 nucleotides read TGTGCCAGCAGCTCAATGGAGCCCGGGACAGGAACTTCTACGTCCGAGCAGTACTTC.

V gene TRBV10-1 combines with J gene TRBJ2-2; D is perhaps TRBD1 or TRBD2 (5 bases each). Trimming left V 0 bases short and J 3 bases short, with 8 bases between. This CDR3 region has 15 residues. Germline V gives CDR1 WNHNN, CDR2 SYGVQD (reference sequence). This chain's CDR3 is CASSESGRDTGELFF. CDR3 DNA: TGCGCCAGCAGTGAGTCGGGGCGGGACACCGGGGAGCTGTTTTTT.

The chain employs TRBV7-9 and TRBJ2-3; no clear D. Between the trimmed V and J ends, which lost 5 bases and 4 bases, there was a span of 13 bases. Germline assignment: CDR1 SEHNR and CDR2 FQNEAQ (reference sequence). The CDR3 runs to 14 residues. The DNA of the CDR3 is TGTGCCAGCAGCCCTCGGAGTTTACCAGATACGCAGTATTTT. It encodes CASSPRSLPDTQYF. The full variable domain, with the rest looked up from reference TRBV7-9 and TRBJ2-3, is DTGVSQNPRHKITKRGQNVTFRCDPISEHNRLYWYRQTLGQGPEFLTYFQNEAQLEKSRLLSDRFSAERPKGSFSTLEIQRTEQGDSAMYLCASSPRSLPDTQYFGPGTRLTVL.

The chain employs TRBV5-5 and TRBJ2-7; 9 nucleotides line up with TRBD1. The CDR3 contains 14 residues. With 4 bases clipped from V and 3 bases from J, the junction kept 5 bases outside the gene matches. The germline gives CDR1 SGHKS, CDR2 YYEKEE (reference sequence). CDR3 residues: CASSPGQGNYEQYF. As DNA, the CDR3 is TGTGCCAGCAGCCCGGGACAGGGAAACTACGAGCAGTACTTC.

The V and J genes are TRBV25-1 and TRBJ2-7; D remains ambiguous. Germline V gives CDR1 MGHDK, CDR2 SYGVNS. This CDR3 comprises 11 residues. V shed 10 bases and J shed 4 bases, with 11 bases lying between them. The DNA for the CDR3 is TGTGCCACCCACTACGGTTACGAGCAGTACTTC. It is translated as CATHYGYEQYF.

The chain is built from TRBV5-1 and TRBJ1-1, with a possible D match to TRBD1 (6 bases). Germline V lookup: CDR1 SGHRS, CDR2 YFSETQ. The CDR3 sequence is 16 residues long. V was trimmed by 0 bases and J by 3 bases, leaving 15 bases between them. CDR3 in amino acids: CASSLAGAGIDTEAFF. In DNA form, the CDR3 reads TGCGCCAGCAGCTTGGCGGGGGCCGGAATTGACACTGAAGCTTTCTTT.

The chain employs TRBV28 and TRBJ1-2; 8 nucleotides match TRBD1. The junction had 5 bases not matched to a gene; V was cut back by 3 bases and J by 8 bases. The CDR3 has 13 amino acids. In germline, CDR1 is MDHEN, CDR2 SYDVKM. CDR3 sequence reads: CASSLATGDGYTF. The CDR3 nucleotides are TGTGCCAGCAGTTTGGCGACAGGGGACGGCTACACCTTC.

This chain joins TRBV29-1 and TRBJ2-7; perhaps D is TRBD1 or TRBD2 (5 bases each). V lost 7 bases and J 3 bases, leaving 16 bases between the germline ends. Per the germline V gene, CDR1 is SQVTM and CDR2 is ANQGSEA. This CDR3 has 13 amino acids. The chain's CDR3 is CSAIRDARYEQYF. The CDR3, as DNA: TGCAGCGCCATCCGGGACGCCCGCTACGAGCAGTACTTC.

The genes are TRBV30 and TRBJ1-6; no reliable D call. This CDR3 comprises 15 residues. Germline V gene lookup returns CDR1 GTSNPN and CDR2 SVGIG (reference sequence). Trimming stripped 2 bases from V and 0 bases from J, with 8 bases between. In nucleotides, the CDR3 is TGTGCCTGGAGTCCCCCGAGCTCCTATAATTCACCCCTCCACTTT. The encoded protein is CAWSPPSSYNSPLHF.

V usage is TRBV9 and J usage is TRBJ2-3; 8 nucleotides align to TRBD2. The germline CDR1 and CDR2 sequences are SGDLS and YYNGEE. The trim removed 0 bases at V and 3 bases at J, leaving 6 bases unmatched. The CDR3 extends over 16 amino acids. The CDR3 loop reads CASSVDSGSVTDTQYF. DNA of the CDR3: TGTGCCAGCAGCGTAGACAGCGGGAGTGTTACAGATACGCAGTATTTT.

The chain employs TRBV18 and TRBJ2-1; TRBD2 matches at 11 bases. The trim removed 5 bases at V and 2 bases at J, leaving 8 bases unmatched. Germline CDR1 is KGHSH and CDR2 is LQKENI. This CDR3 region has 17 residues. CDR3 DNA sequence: TGTGCCAGCTCAGCATCGACTAGCGGGAACCCCTACAATGAGCAGTTCTTC. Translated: CASSASTSGNPYNEQFF. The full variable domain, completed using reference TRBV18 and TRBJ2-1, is NAGVMQNPRHLVRRRGQEARLRCSPMKGHSHVYWYRQLPEEGLKFMVYLQKENIIDESGMPKERFSAEFPKEGPSILRIQQVVRGDSAAYFCASSASTSGNPYNEQFFGPGTRLTVL.

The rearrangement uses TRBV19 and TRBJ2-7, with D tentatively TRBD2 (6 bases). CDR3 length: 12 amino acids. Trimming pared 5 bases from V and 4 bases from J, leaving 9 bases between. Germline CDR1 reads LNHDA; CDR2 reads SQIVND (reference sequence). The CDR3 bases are TGTGCCAGTAGTCCAGGAGGGTACGAGCAGTACTTC. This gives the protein CASSPGGYEQYF.